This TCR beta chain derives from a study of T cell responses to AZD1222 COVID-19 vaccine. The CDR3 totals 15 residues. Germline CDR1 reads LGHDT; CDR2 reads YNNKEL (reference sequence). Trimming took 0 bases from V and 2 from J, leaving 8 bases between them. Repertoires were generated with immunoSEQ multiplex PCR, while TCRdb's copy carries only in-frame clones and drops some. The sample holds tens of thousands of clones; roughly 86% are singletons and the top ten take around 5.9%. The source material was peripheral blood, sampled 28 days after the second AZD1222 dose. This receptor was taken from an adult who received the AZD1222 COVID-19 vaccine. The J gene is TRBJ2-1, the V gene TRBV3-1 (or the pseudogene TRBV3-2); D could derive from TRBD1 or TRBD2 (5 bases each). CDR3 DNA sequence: TGTGCCAGCAGCCAAGACACGGGACCCTACAATGAGCAGTTCTTC. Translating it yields CASSQDTGPYNEQFF.